The 31 T cell receptor beta chains below come from one sample, sequenced in a study of blood T cell repertoires in COVID-19. Only in-frame clones appear in the TCRdb table, and some are missing; sequencing was by immunoSEQ multiplex PCR. The data contain about 120,000 clones, about four fifths of them singletons. The sequencing sample was made of peripheral blood. These receptors were collected from a man between 65 and 80 years old with acute or convalescent COVID-19.

In its sample, this clone was seen a few times. The V call is TRBV7-3, the J call TRBJ2-7, with 7 nucleotides matching TRBD1. The germline CDR1 and CDR2 sequences are SGHTA and FQGTGA. This CDR3 is 15 amino acids long. Trimming at V came to 5 bases and at J to 5 bases, leaving 12 bases not matched to a gene. In DNA, the CDR3 is TGTGCCAGCAGCGTACAGAGGGGGCTTGTAAACGAGCAGTACTTC. Translating it yields CASSVQRGLVNEQYF.

This clone was observed a handful of times. V usage is TRBV5-1 and J usage is TRBJ1-4; no clear D. The CDR3 runs to 13 residues. The ends were cut back, 3 bases at V and 3 bases at J, with 6 bases in the middle. CDR1 and CDR2 from the germline V gene are SGHRS and YFSETQ. This CDR3 is CASSSGSNEKLFF. CDR3 nucleotides: TGCGCCAGCAGCTCGGGGTCTAATGAAAAACTGTTTTTT.

The chain uses TRBV9 and TRBJ2-1, with D possibly being TRBD1 (5 bases). The germline V gene encodes CDR1 SGDLS and CDR2 YYNGEE. The CDR3 is made up of 17 amino acids. The germline V and J ends were trimmed by 0 bases and 0 bases, with 13 bases remaining between them. DNA of the CDR3: TGTGCCAGCAGCGTAGCTTTTCGGACAAGCTCCTACAATGAGCAGTTCTTC. This encodes CASSVAFRTSSYNEQFF.

This chain links TRBV7-8 with TRBJ1-6; 9 bases map to TRBD1. The V gene's germline CDR1 is SGHVS and CDR2 FQNEAQ. V dropped 0 bases and J dropped 10; count of bases not matched to a gene: 4. This CDR3 region has 15 residues. CDR3: CASSLADRGRSPLHF. CDR3 nucleotides: TGTGCCAGCAGCTTAGCGGACAGGGGTAGATCACCCCTCCACTTT.

The rearrangement links TRBV6-5 to TRBJ1-6; TRBD1 is a possible D gene (5 bases). CDR1 and CDR2 (germline): MNHEY, SVGAGI. The CDR3 length is 16 residues. Trimming shortened V by 4 bases and J by 10 bases, and 20 bases separated the two germline ends. The CDR3 coding sequence is TGTGCCAGCAGTTCCGACTCGCGGGGGAGGAGATCACCCCTCCACTTT. Translating it yields CASSSDSRGRRSPLHF.

The chain carries TRBV18 and TRBJ1-1; TRBD1 matches at 8 bases. Germline-derived CDR1 and CDR2 are KGHSH and LQKENI. Trimming took 10 bases from V and 2 from J; bases not matched to a gene: 6. The CDR3 consists of 13 residues. The CDR3 DNA reads TGTGCCACCTTGGGACAGGTTAACACTGAAGCTTTCTTT. Translating it yields CATLGQVNTEAFF.

This clone was observed a handful of times. V is TRBV7-8 and J is TRBJ1-4; D possibly corresponds to TRBD1 (5 bases). Germline-derived CDR1 and CDR2 are SGHVS and FQNEAQ. This CDR3 is built from 15 residues. Trimming stripped 4 bases from V and 8 bases from J, with 17 bases between. As DNA, the CDR3 is TGTGCCAGCAGCTCTTCGGACCGATCAGGGGAAAAACTGTTTTTT. Protein product: CASSSSDRSGEKLFF.

This chain connects TRBV18 to TRBJ2-1, with a weak D call TRBD1 (5 bases). Germline V CDR1 and CDR2: KGHSH, LQKENI. Trimming removed 6 bases at V and 2 bases at J, with 14 bases between. CDR3 length equals 15 residues. This CDR3 is CASSQGQGTYNEQFF. CDR3 in DNA: TGTGCCAGCTCTCAAGGCCAGGGAACCTACAATGAGCAGTTCTTC.

This clone was counted a few times. V gene TRBV27 combines with J gene TRBJ1-2, with TRBD1 identical over 7 bases. Germline values: CDR1 MNHEY, CDR2 SMNVEV (reference sequence). V shed 4 bases, J shed 2 bases, and the junction held 7 bases outside the gene matches. This CDR3 is built from 15 residues. The CDR3 spells CASSSQGGNNYGYTF. The CDR3 DNA reads TGTGCCAGCAGTTCACAAGGGGGCAACAACTATGGCTACACCTTC.

The chain uses TRBV9 and TRBJ1-1; D may be TRBD1 (5 bases). V was cut by 4 bases and J by 0 bases, with 7 bases left in between. This CDR3 contains 13 residues. The germline gives CDR1 SGDLS, CDR2 YYNGEE. The CDR3 coding sequence is TGTGCCAGCAGCTCAGGGCTGAACACTGAAGCTTTCTTT. It is translated as CASSSGLNTEAFF.

The CDR3 bases are TGCGCCAGCAGCGAGGGAGAAGCCTATGGCTACACCTTC. Protein product: CASSEGEAYGYTF. The rearrangement joins TRBV5-1 to TRBJ1-2; D unclear. The length of the CDR3 is 13 residues. Germline values: CDR1 SGHRS, CDR2 YFSETQ. V was clipped by 4 bases and J by 4 bases, with 11 bases between them.

CDR3 in amino acids: CASSLNGQGLDPRGYTF. For the CDR3, the DNA is TGTGCCAGCAGCTTAAATGGCCAGGGTTTAGACCCAAGGGGCTACACCTTC. This rearrangement joins TRBV7-3 to TRBJ1-2; tentatively, D is TRBD1 (5 bases). V was clipped by 1 base and J by 8 bases, with 23 bases between them. The CDR3 covers 17 residues. Germline loops: CDR1 SGHTA, CDR2 FQGTGA.

The rearrangement joins TRBV9 to TRBJ1-2; TRBD1 aligns across 11 bases. The CDR3 is 16 amino acids. The germline V gene has CDR1 SGDLS and CDR2 YYNGEE. V was clipped by 4 bases and J by 5 bases; unmatched bases: 10. The CDR3 spells CASSTWTGGGEYGYTF. In nucleotides, the CDR3 is TGTGCCAGCAGCACCTGGACAGGGGGCGGAGAGTATGGCTACACCTTC.

V usage is TRBV2 and J usage is TRBJ2-5, with TRBD1 matching 7 bases. V dropped 7 bases and J dropped 1; count of bases not matched to a gene: 6. Germline V CDR1 and CDR2: SNHLY, FYNNEI. CDR3 length: 14 amino acids. This CDR3 is CASNLQGLQETQYF. CDR3 in DNA: TGTGCCAGCAACCTACAGGGGCTCCAAGAGACCCAGTACTTC.

This chain links TRBV5-1 with TRBJ1-4; D not certain. Germline CDR1 and CDR2: SGHRS and YFSETQ. CDR3 length equals 14 residues. Trimming cost V 4 bases and J 0 bases, with 7 bases left between them. The DNA for the CDR3 is TGCGCCAGCAGCGGCGGGACAACTAATGAAAAACTGTTTTTT. It specifies CASSGGTTNEKLFF.

The rearrangement uses TRBV6-5 and TRBJ1-4; possible D gene TRBD1, 6 bases. From germline, CDR1 is MNHEY and CDR2 SVGAGI. V was trimmed by 6 bases and J by 10 bases, leaving 18 bases between them. The CDR3 sequence is 14 residues long. Written as DNA, the CDR3 is TGTGCCAGCAGCCGACTACAGGGTACGGTAAAACTGTTTTTT. Translating gives CASSRLQGTVKLFF.

Here the CDR3 reads CASSFGQVLGELFF. Here the CDR3 DNA reads TGTGCCAGCAGCTTCGGACAGGTTTTGGGGGAGCTGTTTTTT. J is TRBJ2-2 and V is TRBV9; 7 bases are shared with TRBD1. J was trimmed by 8 bases and V by 4 bases; bases with no gene match: 8. Germline CDR1 SGDLS, CDR2 YYNGEE. CDR3 length equals 14 residues.

V usage is TRBV9 and J usage is TRBJ2-7; 8 bases match TRBD1. The CDR3 sequence is 15 residues long. CDR1 and CDR2 from the germline V gene are SGDLS and YYNGEE. V was pared by 2 bases and J by 3 bases, with 7 bases of the junction left unmatched. The CDR3 protein is CASSVSGQGFYEQYF. DNA for the CDR3: TGTGCCAGCAGCGTCAGTGGACAGGGATTCTACGAGCAGTACTTC.

The chain recombines TRBV5-4 with TRBJ1-6, with 8 bases identical to TRBD1. The length of the CDR3 is 15 residues. Per germline, CDR1 SGHNT and CDR2 YYREEE (reference sequence). The ends lost 2 bases at V and 15 bases at J; junction bases unmatched: 13. CDR3 loop: CASSFESRGLSGLHF. CDR3 nucleotide sequence: TGTGCCAGCAGCTTTGAGAGCAGGGGGCTATCGGGCCTCCACTTT.

This chain links TRBV4-2 with TRBJ1-2; 9 bases map to TRBD1. The V segment lost 3 bases and the J segment 4 bases; nucleotides outside the gene matches: 3. The length of the CDR3 is 14 residues. CDR1 is LGHNA and CDR2 is YNFKEQ in the germline V gene. CDR3 bases: TGTGCCAGCAGCCAGGGACAGGGAGTCTATGGCTACACCTTC. Its protein is CASSQGQGVYGYTF.

The gene calls are TRBV4-1 and TRBJ2-7, with 8 bases that match TRBD1. Per the germline V gene, CDR1 is MGHRA and CDR2 is YSYEKL. The CDR3 covers 16 residues. J lost 5 bases, V lost 6 bases, and 15 bases had no gene match. CDR3 amino acids: CASSRRGQEVAHEQYF. The CDR3 region has the DNA TGCGCCAGCAGTCGAAGGGGACAGGAAGTCGCCCACGAGCAGTACTTC.

The V gene is TRBV11-3, the J gene TRBJ2-7; 9 bases fit TRBD1. The CDR3 runs to 15 residues. V was clipped by 5 bases and J by 4 bases; unmatched bases: 9. CDR1 is SGHNT, CDR2 YENEEA, per germline. CDR3 sequence (DNA): TGTGCCAGCAGCGGAGGACAGGGGAACCTATACGAGCAGTACTTC. Its protein is CASSGGQGNLYEQYF.

The V gene is TRBV30, the J gene TRBJ2-7, with no clear D. The CDR3 runs 13 residues. Trimming pared 4 bases from V and 6 bases from J, leaving 16 bases between. The germline CDR1 and CDR2 sequences are GTSNPN and SVGIG (reference sequence). The CDR3 nucleotides are TGTGCCTGGATGACGCCCGGGTTCGGCGAGCAGTACTTC. Translating gives CAWMTPGFGEQYF.

The rearrangement joins TRBV11-3 to TRBJ1-2; unclear D gene. Germline CDR1 and CDR2: SGHNT and YENEEA. Trimming took off 0 bases at V and 2 bases at J, with 10 bases between the two ends. The CDR3 extends over 15 amino acids. The CDR3 loop reads CASSLEGGSNYGYTF. CDR3 coding DNA: TGTGCCAGCAGCTTAGAGGGAGGTTCAAACTATGGCTACACCTTC.

This clone was seen just once. The V and J genes are TRBV20-1 and TRBJ2-5, with D maybe TRBD2 (7 bases). This CDR3 has 17 amino acids. Per germline, CDR1 DFQATT and CDR2 SNEGSKA (reference sequence). Trimming shortened V by 3 bases and J by 0 bases, and 20 bases separated the two germline ends. The CDR3 reads CSASAGRAGAYQETQYF. CDR3 DNA sequence: TGCAGTGCTAGTGCGGGGCGGGCGGGGGCGTACCAAGAGACCCAGTACTTC.

The V call is TRBV3-1 (or the pseudogene TRBV3-2), the J call TRBJ2-5, with 10 bases fitting TRBD2. The CDR3 sequence is 17 residues long. Per the germline V gene, CDR1 is LGHDT and CDR2 is YNNKEL (reference sequence). Trimming took 0 bases from V and 5 from J; bases not matched to a gene: 9. CDR3 in DNA: TGTGCCAGCAGCCAAGACTTAGCGGGGGGCCGGAGGGAGACCCAGTACTTC. Amino acid sequence: CASSQDLAGGRRETQYF.

V gene TRBV19 combines with J gene TRBJ1-2, with 8 bases aligning to TRBD1. Germline V gene sequence: CDR1 LNHDA, CDR2 SQIVND (reference sequence). The CDR3 extends over 16 amino acids. V lost 6 bases to trimming and J lost 4 bases; unmatched junction nucleotides: 13. CDR3: CASRDPGQGTFYGYTF. The CDR3 bases are TGTGCCAGTAGGGATCCCGGACAGGGAACCTTCTATGGCTACACCTTC.

The chain employs TRBV10-3 and TRBJ2-1, with 11 nucleotides matching TRBD2. Germline-derived CDR1 and CDR2 are ENHRY and SYGVKD. The trim removed 0 bases at V and 7 bases at J, leaving 5 bases unmatched. The CDR3 sequence is 16 residues long. CDR3 amino acids: CAISESIAGGQNEQFF. The CDR3 region has the DNA TGTGCCATCAGTGAGTCGATAGCGGGGGGGCAAAATGAGCAGTTCTTC.

This clone was counted once. V and J are TRBV5-6 and TRBJ1-2, with 10 bases lining up with TRBD1. Germline CDR1 SGHDT, CDR2 YYEEEE. J lost 2 bases, V lost 0 bases, and 4 bases had no gene match. This CDR3 comprises 16 residues. CDR3 amino acids: CASSLGQGAVNYGYTF. CDR3 DNA sequence: TGTGCCAGCAGCTTGGGACAGGGGGCGGTGAACTATGGCTACACCTTC.

This clone was recorded once. This chain connects TRBV29-1 to TRBJ1-1; tentatively, D is TRBD1 (6 bases). Germline V lookup: CDR1 SQVTM, CDR2 ANQGSEA. V shed 0 bases and J shed 7 bases, with 9 bases lying between them. The CDR3 contains 12 residues. CDR3 nucleotide sequence: TGCAGCGTTGAAGATCAGGGGAGTGAAGCTTTCTTT. It translates to CSVEDQGSEAFF.

This clone occurred many times. The chain uses TRBV14 and TRBJ2-3; D might be TRBD1 (6 bases). CDR3 length: 15 residues. Trimming stripped 2 bases from V and 2 bases from J, with 11 bases between. The germline V gene encodes CDR1 SGHDN and CDR2 FVKESK. CDR3 residues: CASSQPQGITDTQYF. CDR3 DNA: TGTGCCAGCAGCCAACCACAGGGTATCACAGATACGCAGTATTTT.